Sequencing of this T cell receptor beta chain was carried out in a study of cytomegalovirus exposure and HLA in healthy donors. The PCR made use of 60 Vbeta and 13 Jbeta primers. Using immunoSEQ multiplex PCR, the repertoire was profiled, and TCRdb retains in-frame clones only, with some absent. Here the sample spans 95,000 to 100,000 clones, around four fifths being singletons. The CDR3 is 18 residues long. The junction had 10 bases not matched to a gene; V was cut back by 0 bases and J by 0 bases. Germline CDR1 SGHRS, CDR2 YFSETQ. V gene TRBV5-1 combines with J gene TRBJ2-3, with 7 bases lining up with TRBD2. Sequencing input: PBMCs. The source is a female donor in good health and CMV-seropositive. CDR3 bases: TGCGCCAGCAGCTTGGGAGTGTCTAGCGGCCTAAGCACAGATACGCAGTATTTT. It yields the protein CASSLGVSSGLSTDTQYF.